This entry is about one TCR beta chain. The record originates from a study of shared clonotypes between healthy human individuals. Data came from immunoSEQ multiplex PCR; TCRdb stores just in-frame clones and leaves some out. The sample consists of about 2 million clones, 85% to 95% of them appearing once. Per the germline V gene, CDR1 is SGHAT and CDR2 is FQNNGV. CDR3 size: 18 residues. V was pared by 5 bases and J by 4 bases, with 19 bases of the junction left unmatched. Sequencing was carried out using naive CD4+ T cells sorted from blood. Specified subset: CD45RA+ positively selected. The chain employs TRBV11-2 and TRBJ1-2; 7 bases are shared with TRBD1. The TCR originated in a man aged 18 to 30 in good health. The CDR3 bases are TGTGCCAGCAGCCCCAGGGGGGGTAAGGGACGCGCCCTCTATGGCTACACCTTC. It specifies CASSPRGGKGRALYGYTF.